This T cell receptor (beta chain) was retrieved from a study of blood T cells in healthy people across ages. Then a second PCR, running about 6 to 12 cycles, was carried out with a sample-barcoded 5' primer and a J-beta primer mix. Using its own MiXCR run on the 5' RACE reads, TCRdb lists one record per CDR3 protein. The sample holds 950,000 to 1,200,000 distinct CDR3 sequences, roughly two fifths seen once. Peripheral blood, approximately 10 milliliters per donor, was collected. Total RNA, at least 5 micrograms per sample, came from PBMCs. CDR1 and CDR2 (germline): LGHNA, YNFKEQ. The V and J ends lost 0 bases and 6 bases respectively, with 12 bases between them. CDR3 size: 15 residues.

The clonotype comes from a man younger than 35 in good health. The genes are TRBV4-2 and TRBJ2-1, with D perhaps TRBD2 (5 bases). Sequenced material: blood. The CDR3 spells CASSQDRDSLNEQFF. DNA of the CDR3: TGTGCCAGCAGCCAAGATCGGGATAGCCTCAATGAGCAGTTCTTC.